The rows below give T cell receptor beta chains drawn from one sample of a study of blood T cell repertoires in COVID-19. Produced via immunoSEQ multiplex PCR; TCRdb's table is partial and in-frame only. The sample includes more than 300,000 clones, about 90% of them seen just once. The sequenced sample was peripheral blood. The receptors here all came from a woman aged 30 to 39 with COVID-19, enrolled during active disease. The CDR3 runs from the conserved cysteine through the conserved F or W. The D gene is left open where the match is weak.

J gene: TRBJ2-7
D gene: TRBD1
V gene: TRBV5-1
CDR3 protein: CASSVSGTGFEQYF
CDR3 DNA: TGCGCCAGCAGCGTATCCGGGACAGGGTTCGAGCAGTACTTC

J gene: TRBJ2-1
D gene: TRBD2
V gene: TRBV9
CDR3 protein: CASSPQTSGRYNEQFF
CDR3 DNA: TGTGCCAGCAGCCCCCAGACTAGCGGGAGGTACAATGAGCAGTTCTTC

J gene: TRBJ1-2
D gene: TRBD1
V gene: TRBV7-3
CDR3 protein: CASSSGGSYGYTF
CDR3 DNA: TGTGCCAGCAGCTCAGGGGGGTCGTATGGCTACACCTTC

J gene: TRBJ2-7
D gene: TRBD1
V gene: TRBV28
CDR3 protein: CASKKGQNYYEQYF
CDR3 DNA: TGTGCCAGCAAGAAGGGACAGAACTACTACGAGCAGTACTTC

J gene: TRBJ1-2
D gene: NA
V gene: TRBV29-1
CDR3 protein: CSVGGSLYGYTF
CDR3 DNA: TGCAGCGTGGGAGGCAGCCTCTATGGCTACACCTTC

J gene: TRBJ2-7
D gene: NA
V gene: TRBV21-1
CDR3 protein: CASKTPRGGEQYF
CDR3 DNA: TGTGCCAGCAAAACACCCAGGGGTGGCGAGCAGTACTTC

J gene: TRBJ1-2
D gene: TRBD1
V gene: TRBV2
CDR3 protein: CASSDPGGDGYTF
CDR3 DNA: TGTGCCAGCAGTGACCCAGGGGGCGATGGCTACACCTTC

J gene: TRBJ2-1
D gene: TRBD2
V gene: TRBV5-1
CDR3 protein: CASSLSKREFQNEQFF
CDR3 DNA: TGCGCCAGCAGCTTGTCCAAGCGGGAGTTTCAAAATGAGCAGTTCTTC

J gene: TRBJ2-7
D gene: NA
V gene: TRBV29-1
CDR3 protein: CSVGGGPYEQYF
CDR3 DNA: TGCAGCGTCGGAGGTGGGCCCTACGAGCAGTACTTC

J gene: TRBJ1-1
D gene: TRBD1
V gene: TRBV2
CDR3 protein: CARRQGYRNTEAFF
CDR3 DNA: TGTGCCAGGCGACAGGGATATCGCAACACTGAAGCTTTCTTT

J gene: TRBJ2-1
D gene: NA
V gene: TRBV5-4
CDR3 protein: CASSLAISGQVRNNEQFF
CDR3 DNA: TGTGCCAGCAGCTTGGCAATTTCAGGGCAGGTACGAAACAATGAGCAGTTCTTC